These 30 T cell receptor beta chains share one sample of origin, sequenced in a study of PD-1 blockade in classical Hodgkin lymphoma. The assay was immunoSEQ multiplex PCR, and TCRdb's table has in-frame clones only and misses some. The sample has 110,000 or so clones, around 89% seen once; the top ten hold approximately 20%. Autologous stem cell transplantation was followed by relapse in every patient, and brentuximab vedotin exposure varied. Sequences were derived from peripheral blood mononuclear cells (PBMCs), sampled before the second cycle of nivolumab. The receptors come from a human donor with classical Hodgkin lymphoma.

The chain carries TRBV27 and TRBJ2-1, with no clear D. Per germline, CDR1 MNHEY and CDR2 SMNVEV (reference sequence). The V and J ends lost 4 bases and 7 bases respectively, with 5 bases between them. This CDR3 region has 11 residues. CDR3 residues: CASSYGNEQFF. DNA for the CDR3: TGTGCCAGCAGTTATGGTAATGAGCAGTTCTTC.

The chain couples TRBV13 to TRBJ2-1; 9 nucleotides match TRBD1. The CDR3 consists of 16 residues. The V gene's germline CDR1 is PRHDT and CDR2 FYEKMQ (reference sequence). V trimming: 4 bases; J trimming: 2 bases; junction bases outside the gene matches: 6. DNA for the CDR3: TGTGCCAGCAGCTCTCCCGGGACAGGGACCTACAATGAGCAGTTCTTC. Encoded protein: CASSSPGTGTYNEQFF.

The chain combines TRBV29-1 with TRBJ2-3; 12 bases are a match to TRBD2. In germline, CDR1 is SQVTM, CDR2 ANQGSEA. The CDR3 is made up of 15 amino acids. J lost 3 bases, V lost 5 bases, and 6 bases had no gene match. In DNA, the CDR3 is TGCAGCGTTTTGACTAGCGGGAGTTTGACAGATACGCAGTATTTT. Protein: CSVLTSGSLTDTQYF.

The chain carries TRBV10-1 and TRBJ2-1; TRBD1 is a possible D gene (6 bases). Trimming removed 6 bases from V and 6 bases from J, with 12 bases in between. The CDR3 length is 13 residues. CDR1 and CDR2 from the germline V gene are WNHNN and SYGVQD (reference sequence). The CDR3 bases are TGCGCCAGCAGCCGGGACATTCGCAATGAGCAGTTCTTC. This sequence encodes CASSRDIRNEQFF.

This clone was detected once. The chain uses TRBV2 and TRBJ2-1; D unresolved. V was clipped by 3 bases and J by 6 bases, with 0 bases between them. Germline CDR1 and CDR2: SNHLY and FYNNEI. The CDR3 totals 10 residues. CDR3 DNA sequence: TGTGCCAGCAGTGACAATGAGCAGTTCTTC. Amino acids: CASSDNEQFF.

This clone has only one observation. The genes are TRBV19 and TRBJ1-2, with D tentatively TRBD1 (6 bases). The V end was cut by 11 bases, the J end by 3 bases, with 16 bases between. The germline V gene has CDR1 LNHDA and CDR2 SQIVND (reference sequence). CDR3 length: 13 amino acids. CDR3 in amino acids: CAARGQGYYGYTF. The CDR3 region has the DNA TGTGCCGCCCGTGGCCAGGGGTACTATGGCTACACCTTC.

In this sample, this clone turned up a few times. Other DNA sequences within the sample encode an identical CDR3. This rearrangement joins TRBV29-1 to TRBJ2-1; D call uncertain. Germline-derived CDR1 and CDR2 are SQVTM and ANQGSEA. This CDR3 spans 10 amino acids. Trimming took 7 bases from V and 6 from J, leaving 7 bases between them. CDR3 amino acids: CSAGGNEQFF. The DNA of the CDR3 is TGCAGCGCTGGCGGCAATGAGCAGTTCTTC.

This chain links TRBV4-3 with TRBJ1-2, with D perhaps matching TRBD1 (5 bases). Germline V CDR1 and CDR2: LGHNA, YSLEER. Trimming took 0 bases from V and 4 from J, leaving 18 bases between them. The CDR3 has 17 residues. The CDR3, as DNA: TGCGCCAGCAGCCAAGATCTTCGGTACCAGGGAGTCTATGGCTACACCTTC. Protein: CASSQDLRYQGVYGYTF.

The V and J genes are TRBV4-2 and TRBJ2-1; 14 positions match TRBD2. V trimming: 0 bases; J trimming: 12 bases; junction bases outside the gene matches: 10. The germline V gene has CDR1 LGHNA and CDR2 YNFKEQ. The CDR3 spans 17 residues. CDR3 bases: TGTGCCAGCAGCCAAGATCCCGGGACTAGCGGGGGAGTCTGGCAGTTCTTC. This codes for CASSQDPGTSGGVWQFF.

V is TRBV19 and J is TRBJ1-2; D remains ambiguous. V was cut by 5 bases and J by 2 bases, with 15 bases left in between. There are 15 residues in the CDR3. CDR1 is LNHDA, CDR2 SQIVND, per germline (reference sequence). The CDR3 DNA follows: TGTGCCAGTAGTCCCGACGCGGGAACAAACTATGGCTACACCTTC. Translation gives CASSPDAGTNYGYTF.

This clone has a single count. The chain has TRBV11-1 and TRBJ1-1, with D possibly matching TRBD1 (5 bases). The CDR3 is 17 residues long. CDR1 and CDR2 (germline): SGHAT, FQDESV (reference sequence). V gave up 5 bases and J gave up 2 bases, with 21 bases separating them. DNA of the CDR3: TGTGCCAGCAGCCCGACAGTTACCACTCGGGGAAACACTGAAGCTTTCTTT. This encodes CASSPTVTTRGNTEAFF.

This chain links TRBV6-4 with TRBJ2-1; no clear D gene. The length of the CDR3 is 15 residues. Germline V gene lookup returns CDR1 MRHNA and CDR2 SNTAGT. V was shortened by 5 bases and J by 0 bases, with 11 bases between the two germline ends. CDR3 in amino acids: CASSSRISSYNEQFF. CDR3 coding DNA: TGTGCCAGCAGTTCGCGGATCAGCTCCTACAATGAGCAGTTCTTC.

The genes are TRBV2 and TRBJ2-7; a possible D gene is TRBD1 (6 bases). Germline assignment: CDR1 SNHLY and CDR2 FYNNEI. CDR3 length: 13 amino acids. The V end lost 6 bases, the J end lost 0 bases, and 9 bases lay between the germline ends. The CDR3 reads CASSRDTSYEQYF. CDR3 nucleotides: TGTGCCAGCAGCAGGGACACCTCCTACGAGCAGTACTTC.

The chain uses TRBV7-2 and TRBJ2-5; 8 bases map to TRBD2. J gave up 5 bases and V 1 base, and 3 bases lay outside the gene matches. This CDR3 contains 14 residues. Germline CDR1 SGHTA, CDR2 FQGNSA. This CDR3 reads CASSLGGLGETQYF. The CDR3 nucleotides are TGTGCCAGCAGCTTAGGGGGACTAGGGGAGACCCAGTACTTC.

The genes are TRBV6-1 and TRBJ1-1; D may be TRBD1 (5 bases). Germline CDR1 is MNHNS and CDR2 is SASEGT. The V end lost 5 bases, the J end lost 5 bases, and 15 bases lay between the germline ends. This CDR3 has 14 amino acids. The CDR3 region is CASSINGRGTEAFF. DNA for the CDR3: TGTGCCAGCAGTATCAACGGTCGGGGGACTGAAGCTTTCTTT.

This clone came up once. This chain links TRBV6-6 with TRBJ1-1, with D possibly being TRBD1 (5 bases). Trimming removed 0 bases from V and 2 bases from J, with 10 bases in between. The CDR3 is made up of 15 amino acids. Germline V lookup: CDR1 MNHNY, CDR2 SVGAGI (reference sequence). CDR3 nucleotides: TGTGCCAGCAGTTACTCGGGGCAGTTTAACACTGAAGCTTTCTTT. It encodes CASSYSGQFNTEAFF.

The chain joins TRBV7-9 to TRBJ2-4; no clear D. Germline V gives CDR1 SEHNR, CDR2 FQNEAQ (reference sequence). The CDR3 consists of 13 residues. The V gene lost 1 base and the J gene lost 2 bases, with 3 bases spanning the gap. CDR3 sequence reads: CASSLGSKNIQYF. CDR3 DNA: TGTGCCAGCAGCTTAGGGTCCAAAAACATTCAGTACTTC.

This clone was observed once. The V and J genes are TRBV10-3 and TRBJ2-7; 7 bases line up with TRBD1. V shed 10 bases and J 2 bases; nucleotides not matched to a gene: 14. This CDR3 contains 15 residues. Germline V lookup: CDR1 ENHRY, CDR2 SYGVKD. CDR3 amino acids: CATRPRTGPTYEQYF. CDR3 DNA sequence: TGTGCCACACGCCCTCGGACAGGCCCCACCTACGAGCAGTACTTC.

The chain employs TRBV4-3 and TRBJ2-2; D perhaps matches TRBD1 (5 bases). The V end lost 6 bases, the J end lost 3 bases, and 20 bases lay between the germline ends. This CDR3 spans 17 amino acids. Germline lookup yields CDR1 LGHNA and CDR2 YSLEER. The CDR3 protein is CASRSPPGIGYTGELFF. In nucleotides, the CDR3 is TGCGCCAGCAGGTCACCGCCAGGGATAGGGTACACCGGGGAGCTGTTTTTT.

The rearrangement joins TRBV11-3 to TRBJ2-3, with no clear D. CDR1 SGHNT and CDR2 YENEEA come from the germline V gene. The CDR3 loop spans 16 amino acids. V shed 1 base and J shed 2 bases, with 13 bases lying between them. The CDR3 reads CASSLGVERITDTQYF. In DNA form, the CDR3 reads TGTGCCAGCAGCTTAGGTGTGGAAAGGATCACAGATACGCAGTATTTT.

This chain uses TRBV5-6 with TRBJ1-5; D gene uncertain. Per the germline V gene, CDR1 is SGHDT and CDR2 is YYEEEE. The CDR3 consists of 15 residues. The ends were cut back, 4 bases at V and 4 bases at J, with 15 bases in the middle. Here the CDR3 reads CASSLSLADNQPQHF. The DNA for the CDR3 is TGTGCCAGCAGCCTTTCTCTGGCAGATAATCAGCCCCAGCATTTT.

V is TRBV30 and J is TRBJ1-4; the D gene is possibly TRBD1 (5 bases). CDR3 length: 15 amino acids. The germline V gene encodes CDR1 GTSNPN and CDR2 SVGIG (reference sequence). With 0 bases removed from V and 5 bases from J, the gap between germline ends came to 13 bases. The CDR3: CAWSVSGHLNEKLFF. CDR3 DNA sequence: TGTGCCTGGAGTGTATCGGGGCACCTGAATGAAAAACTGTTTTTT.

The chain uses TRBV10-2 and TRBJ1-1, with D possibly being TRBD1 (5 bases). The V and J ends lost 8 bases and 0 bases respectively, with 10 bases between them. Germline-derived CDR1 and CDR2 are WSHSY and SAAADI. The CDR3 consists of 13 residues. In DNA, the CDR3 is TGCGCCAGCGCCAGGGTCATGAACACTGAAGCTTTCTTT. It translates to CASARVMNTEAFF.

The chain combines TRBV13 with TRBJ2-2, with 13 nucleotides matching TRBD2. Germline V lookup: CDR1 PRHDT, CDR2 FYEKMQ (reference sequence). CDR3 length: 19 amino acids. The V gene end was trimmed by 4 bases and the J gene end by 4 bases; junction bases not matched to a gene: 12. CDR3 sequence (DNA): TGTGCCAGCAGCTATACCGGGACTAGCGGGACCCGAGTCACCGGGGAGCTGTTTTTT. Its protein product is CASSYTGTSGTRVTGELFF.

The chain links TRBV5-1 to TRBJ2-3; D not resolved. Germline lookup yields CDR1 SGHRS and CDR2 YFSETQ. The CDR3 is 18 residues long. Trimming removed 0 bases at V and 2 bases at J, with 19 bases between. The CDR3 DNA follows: TGCGCCAGCAGCTTGGCCTTAACTGCGGACCTTTCCACAGATACGCAGTATTTT. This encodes CASSLALTADLSTDTQYF. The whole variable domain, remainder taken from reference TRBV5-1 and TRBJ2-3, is KAGVTQTPRYLIKTRGQQVTLSCSPISGHRSVSWYQQTPGQGLQFLFEYFSETQRNKGNFPGRFSGRQFSNSRSEMNVSTLELGDSALYLCASSLALTADLSTDTQYFGPGTRLTVL.

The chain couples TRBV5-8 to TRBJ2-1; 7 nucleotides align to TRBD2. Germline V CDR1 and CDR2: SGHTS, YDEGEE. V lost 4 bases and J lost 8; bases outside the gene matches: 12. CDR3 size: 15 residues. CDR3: CASSRGSWGWDEQFF. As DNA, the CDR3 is TGTGCCAGCAGCCGCGGGAGTTGGGGCTGGGATGAGCAGTTCTTC.

This chain's CDR3 is CAWSILGGVTDTQYF. DNA of the CDR3: TGTGCCTGGTCGATTTTGGGGGGAGTCACAGATACGCAGTATTTT. This chain connects TRBV30 to TRBJ2-3; tentative D call: TRBD2 (6 bases). Germline CDR1 is GTSNPN and CDR2 is SVGIG (reference sequence). CDR3 length equals 15 residues. The ends were cut back, 5 bases at V and 2 bases at J, with 17 bases in the middle.

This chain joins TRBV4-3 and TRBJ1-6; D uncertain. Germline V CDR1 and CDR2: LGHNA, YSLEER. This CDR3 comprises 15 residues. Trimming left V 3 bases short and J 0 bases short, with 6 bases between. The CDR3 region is CASSQMGSYNSPLHF. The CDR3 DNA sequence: TGCGCCAGCAGCCAGATGGGCTCCTATAATTCACCCCTCCACTTT.

The chain's CDR3 is CASSLAFARSYEQYF. CDR3 DNA sequence: TGTGCCAGCAGCTTAGCGTTCGCCCGCTCCTACGAGCAGTACTTC. The chain carries TRBV11-2 and TRBJ2-7; D remains ambiguous. The length of the CDR3 is 15 residues. Germline V CDR1 and CDR2: SGHAT, FQNNGV. The V and J ends lost 1 base and 0 bases respectively, with 10 bases between them.

CDR3 sequence (DNA): TGTGCCACTCAGAGGGCCTGGAATGAGCAGTTCTTC. This gives the protein CATQRAWNEQFF. The chain combines TRBV6-1 with TRBJ2-1, with D perhaps TRBD2 (5 bases). V was trimmed by 10 bases and J by 7 bases, leaving 14 bases between them. The CDR3 has 12 residues. Germline V gene sequence: CDR1 MNHNS, CDR2 SASEGT.